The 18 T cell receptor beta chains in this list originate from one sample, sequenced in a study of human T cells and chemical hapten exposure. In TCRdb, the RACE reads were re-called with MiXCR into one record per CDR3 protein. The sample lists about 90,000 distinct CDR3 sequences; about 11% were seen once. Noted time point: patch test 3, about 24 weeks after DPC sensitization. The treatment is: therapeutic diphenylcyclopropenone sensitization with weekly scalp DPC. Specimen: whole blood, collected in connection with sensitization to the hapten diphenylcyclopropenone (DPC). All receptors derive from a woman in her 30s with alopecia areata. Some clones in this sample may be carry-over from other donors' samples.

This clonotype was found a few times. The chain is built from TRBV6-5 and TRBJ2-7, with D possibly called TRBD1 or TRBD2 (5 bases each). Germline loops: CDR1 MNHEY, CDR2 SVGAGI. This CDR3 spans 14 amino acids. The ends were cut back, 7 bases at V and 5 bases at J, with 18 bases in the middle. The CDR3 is CASTQPGPRDEQYF. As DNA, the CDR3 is TGTGCCAGCACCCAGCCGGGGCCTAGAGACGAGCAGTACTTC.

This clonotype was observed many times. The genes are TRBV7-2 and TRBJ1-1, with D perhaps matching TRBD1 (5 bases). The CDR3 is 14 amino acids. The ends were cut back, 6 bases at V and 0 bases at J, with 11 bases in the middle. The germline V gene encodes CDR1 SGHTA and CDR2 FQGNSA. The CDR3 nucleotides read TGTGCCAGCAGTCACACAGGATTGAACACTGAAGCTTTCTTT. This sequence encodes CASSHTGLNTEAFF.

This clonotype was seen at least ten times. In nucleotides, the CDR3 is TGTGCCAGCAGCCAAGGGGTTCAAGAGACCCAGTACTTC. Amino acids: CASSQGVQETQYF. This sequence joins TRBV14 and TRBJ2-5; D is undetermined. Per germline, CDR1 SGHDN and CDR2 FVKESK. Trimming took 1 base from V and 2 from J, leaving 5 bases between them. This CDR3 spans 13 amino acids.

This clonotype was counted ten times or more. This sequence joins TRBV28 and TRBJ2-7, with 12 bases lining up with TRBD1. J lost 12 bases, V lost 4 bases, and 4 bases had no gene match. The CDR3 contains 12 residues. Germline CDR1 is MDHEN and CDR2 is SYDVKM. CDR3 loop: CASSSGTGGRYV. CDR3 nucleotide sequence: TGTGCCAGCAGTTCCGGGACAGGGGGCCGGTACGTC.

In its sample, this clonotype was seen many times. Here the CDR3 reads CSAESRQGILETQYF. The CDR3 DNA is TGCAGTGCTGAGTCCCGACAGGGGATTTTAGAGACCCAGTACTTC. The J gene is TRBJ2-5, the V gene TRBV20-1; 8 nucleotides line up with TRBD1. The junction had 12 bases not matched to a gene; V was cut back by 5 bases and J by 4 bases. The CDR3 has 15 amino acids. CDR1 is DFQATT and CDR2 is SNEGSKA in the germline V gene (reference sequence).

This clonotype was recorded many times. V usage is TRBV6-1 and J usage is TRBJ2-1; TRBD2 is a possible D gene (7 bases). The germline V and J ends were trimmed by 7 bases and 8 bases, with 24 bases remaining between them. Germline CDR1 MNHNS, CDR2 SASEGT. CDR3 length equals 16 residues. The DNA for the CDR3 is TGTGCCAGCATAATACAAGGGGGAGGGTCAGGGGATGAGCAGTTCTTC. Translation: CASIIQGGGSGDEQFF.

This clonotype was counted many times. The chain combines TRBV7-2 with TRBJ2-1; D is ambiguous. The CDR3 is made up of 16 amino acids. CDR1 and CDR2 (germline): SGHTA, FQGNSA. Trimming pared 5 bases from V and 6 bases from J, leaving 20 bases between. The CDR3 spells CASSPQLGVAFNEQFF. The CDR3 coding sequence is TGTGCCAGCAGCCCCCAGCTAGGCGTTGCCTTCAATGAGCAGTTCTTC. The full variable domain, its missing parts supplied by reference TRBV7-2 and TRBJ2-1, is GAGVSQSPSNKVTEKGKDVELRCDPISGHTALYWYRQSLGQGLEFLIYFQGNSAPDKSGLPSDRFSAERTGGSVSTLTIQRTQQEDSAVYLCASSPQLGVAFNEQFFGPGTRLTVL.

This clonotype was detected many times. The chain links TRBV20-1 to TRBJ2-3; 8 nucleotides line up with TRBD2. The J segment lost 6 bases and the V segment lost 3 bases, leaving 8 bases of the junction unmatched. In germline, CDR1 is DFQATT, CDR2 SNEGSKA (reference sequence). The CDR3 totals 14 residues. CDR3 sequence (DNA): TGCAGTGCTAGTGGCGGGAGGCCAGGGGATACGCAGTATTTT. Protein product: CSASGGRPGDTQYF.

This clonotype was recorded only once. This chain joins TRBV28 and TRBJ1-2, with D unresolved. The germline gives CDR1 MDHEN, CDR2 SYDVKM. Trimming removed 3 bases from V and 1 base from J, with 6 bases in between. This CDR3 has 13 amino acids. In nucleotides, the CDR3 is TGTGCCAGCAGTTTCCCCGATAACTATGGCTACACCTTC. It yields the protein CASSFPDNYGYTF.

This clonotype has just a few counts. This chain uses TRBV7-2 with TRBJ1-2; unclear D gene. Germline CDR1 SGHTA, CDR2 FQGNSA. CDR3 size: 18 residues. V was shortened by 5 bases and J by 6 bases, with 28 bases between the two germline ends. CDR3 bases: TGTGCCAGCAGCCCTTCTTATGGACCGCCCAGTTTGTATGATGGCTACACCTTC. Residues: CASSPSYGPPSLYDGYTF.

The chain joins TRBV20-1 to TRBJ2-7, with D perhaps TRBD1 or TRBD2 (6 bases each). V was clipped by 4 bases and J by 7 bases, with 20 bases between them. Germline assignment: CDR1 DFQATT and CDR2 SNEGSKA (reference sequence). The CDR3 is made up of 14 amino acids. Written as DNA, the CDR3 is TGCAGTGCTACCACCCGACAGGCAGGGAGGGAGCAGTACTTC. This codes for CSATTRQAGREQYF.

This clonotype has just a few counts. CDR3 residues: CASSVGRGSDTQYF. DNA of the CDR3: TGTGCCAGCAGCGTAGGCAGGGGGTCAGATACGCAGTATTTT. V is TRBV9 and J is TRBJ2-3; 7 bases fit TRBD1. The CDR3 is made up of 14 amino acids. With 0 bases clipped from V and 4 bases from J, the junction kept 2 bases outside the gene matches. Germline CDR1 is SGDLS and CDR2 is YYNGEE.

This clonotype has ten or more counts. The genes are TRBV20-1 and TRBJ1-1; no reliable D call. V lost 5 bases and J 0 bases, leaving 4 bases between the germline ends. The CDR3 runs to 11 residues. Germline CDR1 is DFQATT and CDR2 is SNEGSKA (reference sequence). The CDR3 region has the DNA TGCAGTGCTTGGATGAACACTGAAGCTTTCTTT. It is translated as CSAWMNTEAFF.

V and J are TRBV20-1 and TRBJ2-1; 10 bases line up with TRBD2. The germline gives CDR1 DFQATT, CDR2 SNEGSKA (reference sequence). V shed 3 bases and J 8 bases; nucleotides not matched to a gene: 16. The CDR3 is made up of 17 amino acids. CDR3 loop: CSASGLLGLAGADEQFF. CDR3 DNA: TGCAGTGCTAGTGGGTTATTAGGGCTAGCGGGAGCAGATGAGCAGTTCTTC.

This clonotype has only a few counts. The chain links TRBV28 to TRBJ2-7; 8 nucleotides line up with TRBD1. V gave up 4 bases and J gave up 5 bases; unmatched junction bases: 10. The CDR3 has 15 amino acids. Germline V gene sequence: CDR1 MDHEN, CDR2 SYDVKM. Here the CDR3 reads CASSSPGQGSHEQYV. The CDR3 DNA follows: TGTGCCAGCAGTTCACCCGGACAGGGCTCTCACGAGCAGTACGTC.

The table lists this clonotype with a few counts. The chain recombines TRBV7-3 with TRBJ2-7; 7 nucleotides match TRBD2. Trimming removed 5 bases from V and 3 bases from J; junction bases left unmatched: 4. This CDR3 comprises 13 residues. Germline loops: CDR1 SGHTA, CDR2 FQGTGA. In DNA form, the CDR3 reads TGTGCCAGCAGCCTTACTAGCGACTACGAGCAGTACTTC. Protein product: CASSLTSDYEQYF.

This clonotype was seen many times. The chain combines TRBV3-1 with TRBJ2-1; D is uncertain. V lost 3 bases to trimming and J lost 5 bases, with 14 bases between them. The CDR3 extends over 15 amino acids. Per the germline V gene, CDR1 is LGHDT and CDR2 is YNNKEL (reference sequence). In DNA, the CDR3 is TGTGCCAGCAGCCATAGCCGTTCGGCCAACAATGAGCAGTTCTTC. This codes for CASSHSRSANNEQFF.

The CDR3 coding sequence is TGTGCCAGCAGCTTCGTTCTGTCTACCTACAATGAGCAGTTCTTC. Translation gives CASSFVLSTYNEQFF. V usage is TRBV5-4 and J usage is TRBJ2-1; D not certain. V was clipped by 2 bases and J by 2 bases, with 11 bases between them. CDR1 is SGHNT, CDR2 YYREEE, per germline (reference sequence). CDR3 length: 15 residues.